Following are 15 T cell receptor beta chains from one sample sequenced in a study of identical twins. TCRdb re-analysed the 5' RACE reads in MiXCR, keeping a single row per CDR3 protein. The sample shows 100,000 to 110,000 distinct CDR3 sequences, 5.9% of them seen only once. Sequencing used memory T cells sorted from blood. The receptors here all came from a woman between 50 and 59 years old in good health.

This clonotype was found many times. The V gene is TRBV12-5, the J gene TRBJ2-6; D assignment may be TRBD1 or TRBD2 (6 bases each). This CDR3 is 16 amino acids long. V shed 0 bases and J shed 4 bases, with 10 bases lying between them. Germline CDR1 and CDR2: LGHNT and FRNRAP. In nucleotides, the CDR3 is TGTGCTAGTGGTTTGGTAGGGGGGCCCGGGGCCAACGTCCTGACTTTC. This translates into CASGLVGGPGANVLTF.

The sample holds many counts of this clonotype. The V and J genes are TRBV14 and TRBJ2-2, with a possible D match to TRBD2 (5 bases). Germline CDR1 is SGHDN and CDR2 is FVKESK. The CDR3 sequence is 13 residues long. V was shortened by 1 base and J by 6 bases, with 6 bases between the two germline ends. The CDR3 region is CASSQARAGELFF. The CDR3 bases are TGTGCCAGCAGCCAAGCGAGGGCCGGGGAGCTGTTTTTT.

This clonotype was counted a few times. The rearrangement joins TRBV5-1 to TRBJ2-1, with TRBD2 matching over 13 bases. In germline, CDR1 is SGHRS, CDR2 YFSETQ. Trimming took 8 bases from V and 2 from J; bases not matched to a gene: 1. CDR3 length equals 14 residues. CDR3 DNA sequence: TGCGCCAGTGGGACTAGCGGGGCCTACAATGAGCAGTTCTTC. Protein sequence: CASGTSGAYNEQFF.

This clonotype showed up many times. The chain uses TRBV12-3 or TRBV12-4 and TRBJ2-3; D could derive from TRBD1 or TRBD2 (6 bases each). Trimming stripped 0 bases from V and 0 bases from J, with 10 bases between. The CDR3 has 16 residues. In DNA, the CDR3 is TGTGCCAGCAGTTTAGCCGGGGGCCGGAGCACAGATACGCAGTATTTT. Protein sequence: CASSLAGGRSTDTQYF.

The chain carries TRBV18 and TRBJ2-3; unclear D gene. CDR3 length equals 16 residues. CDR1 KGHSH and CDR2 LQKENI come from the germline V gene. V was cut by 3 bases and J by 0 bases, with 13 bases left in between. The CDR3 spells CASSPLGGTSTDTQYF. The DNA of the CDR3 is TGTGCCAGCTCACCTTTGGGCGGCACTAGCACAGATACGCAGTATTTT.

This clonotype was seen more than once but under ten times. This sequence joins TRBV6-5 and TRBJ2-7; 9 bases are shared with TRBD1. CDR3 length equals 14 residues. The ends lost 6 bases at V and 7 bases at J; junction bases unmatched: 10. The germline V gene encodes CDR1 MNHEY and CDR2 SVGAGI. Here the CDR3 reads CASSQQTGGREQYF. The CDR3 nucleotides read TGTGCCAGCAGCCAACAAACAGGGGGCAGAGAGCAGTACTTC.

The rearrangement uses TRBV5-6 and TRBJ2-3, with D possibly TRBD2 on 6 matching bases. The V end was cut by 4 bases, the J end by 2 bases, with 11 bases between. CDR3 length: 14 amino acids. Germline-derived CDR1 and CDR2 are SGHDT and YYEEEE. The CDR3: CASSLGTLTDTQYF. In DNA form, the CDR3 reads TGTGCCAGCAGCCTCGGGACTCTCACAGATACGCAGTATTTT. The full variable domain, with the rest looked up from reference TRBV5-6 and TRBJ2-3, is DAGVTQSPTHLIKTRGQQVTLRCSPKSGHDTVSWYQQALGQGPQFIFQYYEEEERQRGNFPDRFSGHQFPNYSSELNVNALLLGDSALYLCASSLGTLTDTQYFGPGTRLTVL.

This clonotype came up many times. The chain is built from TRBV10-3 and TRBJ2-1; a weak D match, TRBD2 (5 bases). The CDR3 is 14 residues long. The V gene lost 6 bases and the J gene lost 7 bases, with 16 bases spanning the gap. Germline V gene data show CDR1 as ENHRY and CDR2 as SYGVKD. Here the CDR3 reads CAIRLASRGNEQFF. The CDR3, as DNA: TGTGCCATCAGGCTCGCTAGCCGAGGGAATGAGCAGTTCTTC.

This clonotype came up a few times. The rearrangement uses TRBV19 and TRBJ2-5; 8 bases are shared with TRBD1. The ends lost 5 bases at V and 4 bases at J; junction bases unmatched: 12. CDR1 LNHDA and CDR2 SQIVND come from the germline V gene (reference sequence). The CDR3 sequence is 16 residues long. CDR3 DNA: TGTGCCAGTAGTGTCTCTGGACAGGGACACAGAGAGACCCAGTACTTC. It specifies CASSVSGQGHRETQYF.

This clonotype was counted ten times or more. The chain combines TRBV20-1 with TRBJ2-1; D call uncertain. With 6 bases removed from V and 1 base from J, the gap between germline ends came to 10 bases. Germline V gene data show CDR1 as DFQATT and CDR2 as SNEGSKA (reference sequence). CDR3 size: 13 residues. The CDR3 loop reads CSATSHSYNEQFF. As DNA, the CDR3 is TGCAGTGCAACGTCCCATTCCTACAATGAGCAGTTCTTC.

The chain is built from TRBV19 and TRBJ1-3; 9 nucleotides match TRBD1. Germline CDR1 is LNHDA and CDR2 is SQIVND (reference sequence). V shed 5 bases, J shed 0 bases, and the junction held 14 bases outside the gene matches. The CDR3 is 19 amino acids. DNA of the CDR3: TGTGCCAGTAGTCCTCAAAAGGGGACAGGGATTTACTCTGGAAACACCATATATTTT. Translating it yields CASSPQKGTGIYSGNTIYF.

In its sample, this clonotype was seen many times. The rearrangement uses TRBV7-2 and TRBJ2-1; 7 positions match TRBD2. The V gene end was trimmed by 4 bases and the J gene end by 8 bases; junction bases not matched to a gene: 8. The CDR3 totals 14 residues. CDR1 is SGHTA and CDR2 is FQGNSA in the germline V gene. CDR3 DNA sequence: TGTGCCAGCAGCTGGGGGGGGGACTCTCATGAGCAGTTCTTC. It translates to CASSWGGDSHEQFF.

The sample holds many counts of this clonotype. The chain uses TRBV7-2 and TRBJ1-2, with D perhaps matching TRBD1 (6 bases). Looked up from germline, CDR1 is SGHTA and CDR2 is FQGNSA. The CDR3 length is 13 residues. V was pared by 5 bases and J by 8 bases, with 15 bases between. The CDR3 is CASSVPQGHGYTF. CDR3 in DNA: TGTGCCAGCAGCGTTCCGCAGGGGCACGGCTACACCTTC. Variable domain in full (rest from reference TRBV7-2 and TRBJ1-2): GAGVSQSPSNKVTEKGKDVELRCDPISGHTALYWYRQSLGQGLEFLIYFQGNSAPDKSGLPSDRFSAERTGGSVSTLTIQRTQQEDSAVYLCASSVPQGHGYTFGSGTRLTVV.

This clonotype was seen a handful of times. The chain has TRBV20-1 and TRBJ1-2; D is unresolved. Germline CDR1 reads DFQATT; CDR2 reads SNEGSKA (reference sequence). CDR3 length: 12 residues. V was clipped by 0 bases and J by 7 bases, with 9 bases between them. CDR3 amino acids: CSARDIETGYTF. The CDR3 bases are TGCAGTGCTAGAGATATTGAGACTGGCTACACCTTC.

This clonotype was seen more than once but under ten times. The chain employs TRBV5-1 and TRBJ1-5; the match to TRBD1 covers 8 bases. This CDR3 region has 15 residues. The germline CDR1 and CDR2 sequences are SGHRS and YFSETQ. With 4 bases clipped from V and 3 bases from J, the junction kept 6 bases outside the gene matches. CDR3 bases: TGCGCCAGCAGCCCACAGGGGGTCCCCAATCAGCCCCAGCATTTT. The encoded protein is CASSPQGVPNQPQHF.